The 30 T cell receptor beta chains reported below all come from one sample, sequenced in a study of molecular identifiers for immune sequencing clone quantification. TCRdb redid the calling of the PCR reads with MiXCR, one entry per CDR3 protein. The table has some 590,000 distinct CDR3 sequences, approximately 24% seen once; the top ten hold 0.7% to 0.95%. The sequenced material came from naive CD8+ T cells from blood, with Jurkat cell RNA spiked in. The subset denotes: FACS-sorted CD8+CD4-CCR7+CD45RA+ naive T cells. These receptors came from a human donor in good health. Some libraries in this study had Jurkat cell RNA spiked in.

There are many counts of this clonotype. The conserved closing phenylalanine or tryptophan is absent in this CDR3, likely reflecting a read error. No DNA is shown, since the ends of the CDR3 on it are uncertain; the CDR3 is the one TCRdb lists. The chain couples TRBV30 to TRBJ2-1; TRBD1 was called by the table and not checked on the DNA. The CDR3 length equals 13 residues, ends included. Germline CDR1 reads GTSNPN; CDR2 reads SVGIG (reference sequence). The CDR3 region is CAWTPGPGQGLVT.

The chain carries TRBV2 and TRBJ2-2, with TRBD1 identical over 8 bases. Germline V CDR1 and CDR2: SNHLY, FYNNEI. The CDR3 length is 15 residues. V was clipped by 3 bases and J by 6 bases; unmatched bases: 6. CDR3 loop: CASSDWPGGAGELFF. Here the CDR3 DNA reads TGTGCCAGCAGTGATTGGCCAGGGGGCGCCGGGGAGCTGTTTTTT.

This clonotype has a single count. This sequence may be a read error, since a much larger clone differs from it by one base. Written as DNA, the CDR3 is TGCAGTGCTAGAGATTTCCGGGACAGGGACTTTAGCTCCTACGAGCAGTACTTC. Translating gives CSARDFRDRDFSSYEQYF. The rearrangement joins TRBV20-1 to TRBJ2-7; 9 bases are shared with TRBD1. Germline loops: CDR1 DFQATT, CDR2 SNEGSKA (reference sequence). The J segment lost 0 bases and the V segment lost 0 bases, leaving 12 bases of the junction unmatched. The CDR3 loop spans 18 amino acids.

This clonotype came up many times. As DNA, the CDR3 is TGCGCCAGCAGCCAAGATAGAAGGGGAAACACTGAAGCTTTCTTT. It is translated as CASSQDRRGNTEAFF. V gene TRBV4-3 combines with J gene TRBJ1-1, with D possibly being TRBD1 (5 bases). V was clipped by 0 bases and J by 2 bases, with 10 bases between them. Germline assignment: CDR1 LGHNA and CDR2 YSLEER. The CDR3 covers 15 residues.

The chain recombines TRBV12-3 or TRBV12-4 with TRBJ1-6; D not certain. V was pared by 0 bases and J by 0 bases, with 3 bases between. This CDR3 contains 15 residues. In nucleotides, the CDR3 is TGTGCCAGCAGTTTAGCGTTCTCCTATAATTCACCCCTCCACTTT. Translation gives CASSLAFSYNSPLHF.

This clonotype was seen once. A clone one base away is much larger, so this may be a read error. This chain uses TRBV12-3 or TRBV12-4 with TRBJ2-2; possibly TRBD1 or TRBD2 for D (5 bases each). The CDR3 totals 14 residues. The CDR3 protein is CASSYRGLTGELCF. Here the CDR3 DNA reads TGTGCCAGCAGTTATAGGGGTTTGACCGGGGAGCTGTGTTTT.

This clonotype has a count of ten or more. V usage is TRBV5-1 and J usage is TRBJ2-1, with TRBD2 matching over 8 bases. The CDR3 has 16 residues. J lost 8 bases, V lost 3 bases, and 13 bases had no gene match. Germline V CDR1 and CDR2: SGHRS, YFSETQ. The CDR3 DNA follows: TGCGCCAGCAGCTCCTTTAGCGGGGTATTTGGCGATGAGCAGTTCTTC. Translating gives CASSSFSGVFGDEQFF.

The CDR3 sequence is CASSNYTRTDTQYF. The CDR3 nucleotides are TGTGCCAGCAGTAACTACACGCGCACAGATACGCAGTATTTT. The rearrangement joins TRBV12-3 or TRBV12-4 to TRBJ2-3; D is unclear. CDR3 length equals 14 residues. The germline V and J ends were trimmed by 5 bases and 1 base, with 10 bases remaining between them.

This clonotype was recorded many times. The chain joins TRBV20-1 to TRBJ1-5, with a tentative D call TRBD1 (5 bases). CDR1 DFQATT and CDR2 SNEGSKA come from the germline V gene (reference sequence). Trimming stripped 0 bases from V and 2 bases from J, with 11 bases between. The CDR3 loop spans 15 amino acids. The chain's CDR3 is CSARDFRGGNQPQHF. CDR3 nucleotide sequence: TGCAGTGCTAGAGATTTTCGGGGCGGCAATCAGCCCCAGCATTTT.

This clonotype was picked up a small number of times. The chain carries TRBV4-3 and TRBJ2-3, with D maybe TRBD2 (5 bases). Trimming shortened V by 0 bases and J by 2 bases, and 12 bases separated the two germline ends. In germline, CDR1 is LGHNA, CDR2 YSLEER. CDR3 length: 16 residues. CDR3 region: CASSQDEGRDTDTQYF. The CDR3 nucleotides read TGCGCCAGCAGCCAAGATGAGGGAAGGGACACAGATACGCAGTATTTT.

This clonotype was seen only a few times. The V gene is TRBV19, the J gene TRBJ2-1, with 8 bases lining up with TRBD1. The germline gives CDR1 LNHDA, CDR2 SQIVND (reference sequence). The length of the CDR3 is 12 residues. V was pared by 9 bases and J by 5 bases, with 3 bases of the junction left unmatched. CDR3 residues: CASRTGNNEQFF. The CDR3, as DNA: TGTGCCAGCCGGACAGGGAACAATGAGCAGTTCTTC.

In the case of this clonotype: A read error may explain this, as a much larger clone is one base away. The CDR3 spells CSVEGDRGGRYTEAFF. The CDR3 DNA reads TGCAGCGTTGAGGGCGACAGGGGAGGCAGGTACACTGAAGCTTTCTTT. The chain joins TRBV29-1 to TRBJ1-1, with 8 bases lining up with TRBD1. Germline loops: CDR1 SQVTM, CDR2 ANQGSEA. CDR3 size: 16 residues. With V trimmed by 3 bases and J by 3 bases, 12 bases remained unmatched.

This clonotype was observed a handful of times. V is TRBV20-1 and J is TRBJ2-3; TRBD2 might be the D (5 bases). Germline V gives CDR1 DFQATT, CDR2 SNEGSKA (reference sequence). The CDR3 covers 13 residues. V lost 3 bases, J lost 1 base, and 8 bases lay in between. The DNA for the CDR3 is TGCAGTGCTAGCGACGGGGGCACAGATACGCAGTATTTT. Its protein product is CSASDGGTDTQYF.

The chain links TRBV28 to TRBJ2-7, with 10 bases lining up with TRBD1. Germline V lookup: CDR1 MDHEN, CDR2 SYDVKM. The length of the CDR3 is 17 residues. With 6 bases clipped from V and 5 bases from J, the junction kept 16 bases outside the gene matches. CDR3: CASSGIGLGTGEHEQYF. DNA of the CDR3: TGTGCCAGCAGCGGAATTGGTTTGGGGACAGGGGAGCACGAGCAGTACTTC.

The CDR3 bases are TGTGCCAGCAGTCAAGGACAGGGCCCACCGGGCGAGCAGTACTTC. Protein: CASSQGQGPPGEQYF. The rearrangement links TRBV13 to TRBJ2-7, with 8 bases aligning to TRBD1. The CDR3 runs 15 residues. Germline CDR1 reads PRHDT; CDR2 reads FYEKMQ (reference sequence). V was pared by 6 bases and J by 6 bases, with 13 bases of the junction left unmatched.

This chain connects TRBV9 to TRBJ2-3, with D tentatively TRBD1 (5 bases). Trimming removed 0 bases from V and 1 base from J, with 9 bases in between. There are 15 residues in the CDR3. Germline V gives CDR1 SGDLS, CDR2 YYNGEE. CDR3 amino acids: CASSVEDIRTDTQYF. In nucleotides, the CDR3 is TGTGCCAGCAGCGTAGAGGACATACGCACAGATACGCAGTATTTT.

This clonotype appeared a single time. This could be a read error, since a much larger clone is one nucleotide away. The genes are TRBV13 and TRBJ1-5; TRBD1 is a possible D gene (6 bases). CDR1 is PRHDT, CDR2 FYEKMQ, per germline (reference sequence). The CDR3 spans 16 residues. V was clipped by 4 bases and J by 6 bases, with 19 bases between them. The CDR3 bases are TGTGCCAGCAGCTCGTCCAAGGGGGGTGTCAGTCAGCCCCAGCATTTT. The encoded protein is CASSSSKGGVSQPQHF.

The chain carries TRBV19 and TRBJ2-3; 9 positions match TRBD2. CDR3 length: 14 residues. The trim removed 5 bases at V and 6 bases at J, leaving 6 bases unmatched. Germline CDR1 LNHDA, CDR2 SQIVND (reference sequence). The CDR3 reads CASSGLAGFDTQYF. Written as DNA, the CDR3 is TGTGCCAGTAGTGGCCTAGCGGGATTTGATACGCAGTATTTT.

This chain connects TRBV4-1 to TRBJ2-7, with TRBD2 matching over 10 bases. The CDR3 runs 16 residues. Germline loops: CDR1 MGHRA, CDR2 YSYEKL. Germline trimming cut 1 base from V and 0 bases from J; bases unmatched to any gene: 3. As DNA, the CDR3 is TGCGCCAGCAGCCAAGCCGCTAGCGGGAGCTCCTACGAGCAGTACTTC. Translating gives CASSQAASGSSYEQYF.

The gene calls are TRBV7-6 and TRBJ1-1; D is undetermined. Germline CDR1 and CDR2: SGHVS and FNYEAQ. Trimming removed 5 bases from V and 11 bases from J, with 18 bases in between. CDR3 size: 13 residues. CDR3 sequence: CASSPYQRNDAFF. In DNA, the CDR3 is TGTGCCAGCAGCCCCTATCAGCGCAATGACGCTTTCTTT.

This clonotype was seen ten or more times. This sequence joins TRBV29-1 and TRBJ2-2; D gene uncertain. CDR1 and CDR2 from the germline V gene are SQVTM and ANQGSEA. Trimming took 4 bases from V and 2 from J, leaving 5 bases between them. The CDR3 consists of 12 residues. The CDR3 DNA is TGCAGCGTTGCGAGCAACACCGGGGAGCTGTTTTTT. Protein sequence: CSVASNTGELFF.

The sample holds one count of this clonotype. The rearrangement uses TRBV27 and TRBJ2-3; D perhaps matches TRBD1 (5 bases). V lost 3 bases, J lost 1 base, and 14 bases lay in between. Germline loops: CDR1 MNHEY, CDR2 SMNVEV (reference sequence). The CDR3 extends over 16 amino acids. CDR3 amino acids: CASSLLGRAGTDTQYF. The CDR3 coding sequence is TGTGCCAGCAGTTTGCTGGGCAGGGCTGGCACAGATACGCAGTATTTT.

This clonotype was detected ten times or more. The chain uses TRBV6-5 and TRBJ2-7; 9 bases agree with TRBD1. Per the germline V gene, CDR1 is MNHEY and CDR2 is SVGAGI. J lost 1 base, V lost 7 bases, and 8 bases had no gene match. The CDR3 is 15 amino acids. CDR3 residues: CASTGGQGTSYEQYF. DNA of the CDR3: TGTGCCAGCACCGGAGGACAGGGGACTTCCTACGAGCAGTACTTC.

This clonotype was found many times. This sequence joins TRBV20-1 and TRBJ1-2, with D uncertain. Germline V gene sequence: CDR1 DFQATT, CDR2 SNEGSKA (reference sequence). V gave up 6 bases and J gave up 2 bases, with 10 bases separating them. This CDR3 contains 12 residues. CDR3 sequence: CSATTANYGYTF. The CDR3 DNA reads TGCAGTGCAACGACGGCGAACTATGGCTACACCTTC.

This clonotype has a count of ten or more. This chain uses TRBV6-6 with TRBJ2-5, with 7 bases aligning to TRBD2. The CDR3 is 16 amino acids. The V gene end was trimmed by 6 bases and the J gene end by 5 bases; junction bases not matched to a gene: 15. The germline V gene has CDR1 MNHNY and CDR2 SVGAGI (reference sequence). CDR3 coding DNA: TGTGCCAGCAGCCCAGGGAGCGGGATCTTTTCGGAGACCCAGTACTTC. Translation: CASSPGSGIFSETQYF.

The V call is TRBV19, the J call TRBJ2-3, with 10 bases matching TRBD2. With 3 bases clipped from V and 2 bases from J, the junction kept 5 bases outside the gene matches. The CDR3 length is 16 residues. Germline lookup yields CDR1 LNHDA and CDR2 SQIVND (reference sequence). The CDR3 bases are TGTGCCAGTAGTATGGGACTAGCGAGCTCCACAGATACGCAGTATTTT. It yields the protein CASSMGLASSTDTQYF.

This clonotype was observed a handful of times. This rearrangement joins TRBV10-3 to TRBJ2-1; 15 nucleotides match TRBD2. V was pared by 9 bases and J by 9 bases, with 3 bases of the junction left unmatched. The CDR3 has 13 amino acids. Per the germline V gene, CDR1 is ENHRY and CDR2 is SYGVKD. In DNA form, the CDR3 reads TGTGCCATTGGACTAGCGGGGGGGGGTGAGCAGTTCTTC. The encoded protein is CAIGLAGGGEQFF.

V is TRBV4-1 and J is TRBJ2-1; TRBD1 matches at 8 bases. Germline trimming cut 1 base from V and 5 bases from J; bases unmatched to any gene: 22. CDR3 length equals 21 residues. Germline lookup yields CDR1 MGHRA and CDR2 YSYEKL. The CDR3 loop reads CASSQGLGFVTDREDDNEQFF. DNA of the CDR3: TGCGCCAGCAGCCAAGGTCTCGGCTTTGTTACGGACAGGGAGGACGACAATGAGCAGTTCTTC.

The rearrangement uses TRBV7-9 and TRBJ2-5; 8 positions agree with TRBD2. CDR1 SEHNR and CDR2 FQNEAQ come from the germline V gene (reference sequence). V was clipped by 5 bases and J by 3 bases; unmatched bases: 5. The length of the CDR3 is 14 residues. The CDR3 coding sequence is TGTGCCAGCAGCCGGGAGGGCCTGGAAGAGACCCAGTACTTC. Translating it yields CASSREGLEETQYF.

This clonotype was counted only a few times. V gene TRBV7-9 combines with J gene TRBJ2-7; D not resolved. Trimming removed 5 bases from V and 0 bases from J, with 14 bases in between. Looked up from germline, CDR1 is SEHNR and CDR2 is FQNEAQ (reference sequence). This CDR3 has 15 amino acids. CDR3 in amino acids: CASSVAPSSSYEQYF. The CDR3 nucleotides read TGTGCCAGCAGCGTCGCCCCTTCCTCCTCCTACGAGCAGTACTTC.